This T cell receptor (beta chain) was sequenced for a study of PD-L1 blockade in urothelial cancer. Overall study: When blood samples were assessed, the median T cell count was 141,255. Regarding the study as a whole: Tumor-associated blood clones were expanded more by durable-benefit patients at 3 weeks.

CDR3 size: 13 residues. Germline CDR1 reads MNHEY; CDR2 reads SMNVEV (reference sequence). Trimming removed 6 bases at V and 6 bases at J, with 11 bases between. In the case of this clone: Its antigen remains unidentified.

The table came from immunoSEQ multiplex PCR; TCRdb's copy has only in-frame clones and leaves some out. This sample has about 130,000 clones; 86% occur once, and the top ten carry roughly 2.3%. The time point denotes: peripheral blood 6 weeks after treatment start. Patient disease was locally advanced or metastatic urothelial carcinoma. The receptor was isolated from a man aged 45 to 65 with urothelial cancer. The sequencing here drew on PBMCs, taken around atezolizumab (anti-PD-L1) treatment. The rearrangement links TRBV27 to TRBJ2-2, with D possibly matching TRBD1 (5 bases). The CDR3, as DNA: TGTGCCAGCAGGATTCAGGGCCCCGGGGAGCTGTTTTTT. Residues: CASRIQGPGELFF.